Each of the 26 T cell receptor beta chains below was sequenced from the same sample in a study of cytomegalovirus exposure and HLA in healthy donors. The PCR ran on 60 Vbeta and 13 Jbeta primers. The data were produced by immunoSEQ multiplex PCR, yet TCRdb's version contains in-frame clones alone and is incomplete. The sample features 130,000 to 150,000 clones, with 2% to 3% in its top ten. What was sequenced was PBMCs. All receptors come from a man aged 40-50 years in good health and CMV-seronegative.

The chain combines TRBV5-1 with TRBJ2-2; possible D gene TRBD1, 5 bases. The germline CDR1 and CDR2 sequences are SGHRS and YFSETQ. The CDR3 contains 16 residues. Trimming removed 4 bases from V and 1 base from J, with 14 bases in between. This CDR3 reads CASSVSGHLNTGELFF. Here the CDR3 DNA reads TGCGCCAGCAGCGTCTCCGGACACTTGAACACCGGGGAGCTGTTTTTT.

The CDR3 region has the DNA TGTGCCAGCAGCCCAGCGGGGGGCAGCACAGATACGCAGTATTTT. Amino acid sequence: CASSPAGGSTDTQYF. This sequence joins TRBV7-3 and TRBJ2-3, with 9 positions matching TRBD2. The CDR3 is 15 residues long. The junction had 3 bases not matched to a gene; V was cut back by 5 bases and J by 0 bases. Germline V CDR1 and CDR2: SGHTA, FQGTGA.

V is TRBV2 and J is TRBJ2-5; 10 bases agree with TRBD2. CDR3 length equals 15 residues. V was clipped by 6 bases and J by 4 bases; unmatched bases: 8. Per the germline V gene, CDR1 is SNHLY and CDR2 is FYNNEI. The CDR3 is CASRWLAGVGETQYF. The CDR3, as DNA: TGTGCCAGCAGGTGGCTAGCGGGGGTTGGAGAGACCCAGTACTTC.

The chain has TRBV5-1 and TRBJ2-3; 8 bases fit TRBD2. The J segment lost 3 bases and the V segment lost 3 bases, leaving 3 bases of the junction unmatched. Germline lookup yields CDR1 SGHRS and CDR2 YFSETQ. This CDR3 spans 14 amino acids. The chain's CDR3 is CASSSAGATDTQYF. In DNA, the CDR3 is TGCGCCAGCAGCTCAGCGGGGGCTACAGATACGCAGTATTTT.

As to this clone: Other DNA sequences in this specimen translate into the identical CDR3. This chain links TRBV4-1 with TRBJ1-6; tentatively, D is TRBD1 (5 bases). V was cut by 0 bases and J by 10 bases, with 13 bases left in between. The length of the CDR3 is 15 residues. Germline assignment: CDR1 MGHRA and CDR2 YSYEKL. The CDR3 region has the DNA TGCGCCAGCAGCCAAGAGCCTAGGGGTTTGTCACCCCTCCACTTT. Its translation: CASSQEPRGLSPLHF.

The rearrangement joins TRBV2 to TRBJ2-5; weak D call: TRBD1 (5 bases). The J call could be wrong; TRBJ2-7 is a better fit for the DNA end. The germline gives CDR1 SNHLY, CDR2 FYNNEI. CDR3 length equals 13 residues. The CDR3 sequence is CASRVNPGIEQYF. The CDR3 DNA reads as TGTGCCAGCAGAGTAAACCCAGGGATCGAGCAGTACTTC.

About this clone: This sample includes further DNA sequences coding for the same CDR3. The CDR3 spells CASSRTANYGYTF. CDR3 nucleotides: TGTGCCAGCAGTAGAACAGCTAACTATGGCTACACCTTC. The V gene is TRBV2, the J gene TRBJ1-2, with D hard to call. The CDR3 is made up of 13 amino acids. Trimming removed 5 bases from V and 0 bases from J, with 7 bases in between. CDR1 SNHLY and CDR2 FYNNEI come from the germline V gene.

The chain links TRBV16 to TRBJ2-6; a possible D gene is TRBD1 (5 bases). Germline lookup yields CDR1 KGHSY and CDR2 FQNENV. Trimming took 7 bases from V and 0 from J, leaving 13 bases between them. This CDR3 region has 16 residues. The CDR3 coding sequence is TGTGCCAGCATCTTCGCAGGGCTCTCTGGGGCCAACGTCCTGACTTTC. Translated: CASIFAGLSGANVLTF.

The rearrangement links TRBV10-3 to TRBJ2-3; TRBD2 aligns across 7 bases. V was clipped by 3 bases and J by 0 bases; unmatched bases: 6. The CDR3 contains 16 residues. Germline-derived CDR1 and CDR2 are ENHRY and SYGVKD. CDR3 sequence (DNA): TGTGCCATCAGTGAAACGAGCGGGGCTAGCACAGATACGCAGTATTTT. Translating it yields CAISETSGASTDTQYF.

The CDR3, as DNA: TGTGCCAGCAGCTTAGCCAGGACACGAAGTTATGGCTACACCTTC. It translates to CASSLARTRSYGYTF. The chain carries TRBV7-8 and TRBJ1-2; possibly TRBD1 for D (5 bases). CDR1 and CDR2 (germline): SGHVS, FQNEAQ. V lost 0 bases and J 5 bases, leaving 13 bases between the germline ends. The CDR3 consists of 15 residues.

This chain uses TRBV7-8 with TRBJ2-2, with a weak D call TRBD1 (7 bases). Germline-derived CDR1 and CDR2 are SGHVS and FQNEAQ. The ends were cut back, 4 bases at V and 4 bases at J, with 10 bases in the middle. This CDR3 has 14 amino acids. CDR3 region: CASSSQGGTGELFF. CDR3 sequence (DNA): TGTGCCAGCAGCTCCCAGGGGGGCACCGGGGAGCTGTTTTTT. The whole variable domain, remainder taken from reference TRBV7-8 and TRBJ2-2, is GAGVSQSPRYKVAKRGQDVALRCDPISGHVSLFWYQQALGQGPEFLTYFQNEAQLDKSGLPSDRFFAERPEGSVSTLKIQRTQQEDSAVYLCASSSQGGTGELFFGEGSRLTVL.

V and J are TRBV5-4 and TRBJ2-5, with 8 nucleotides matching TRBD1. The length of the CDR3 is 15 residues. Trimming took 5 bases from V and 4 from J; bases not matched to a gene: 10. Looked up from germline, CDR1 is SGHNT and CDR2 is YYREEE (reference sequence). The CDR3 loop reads CASRIDRGSRETQYF. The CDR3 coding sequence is TGTGCCAGCAGGATTGACAGGGGAAGTAGAGAGACCCAGTACTTC.

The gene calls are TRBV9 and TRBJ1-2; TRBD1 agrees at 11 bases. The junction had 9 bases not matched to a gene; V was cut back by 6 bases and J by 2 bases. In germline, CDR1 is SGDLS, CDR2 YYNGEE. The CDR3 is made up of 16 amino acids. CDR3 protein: CASKGTGGSINYGYTF. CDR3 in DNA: TGTGCCAGCAAAGGGACAGGGGGGAGTATCAACTATGGCTACACCTTC.

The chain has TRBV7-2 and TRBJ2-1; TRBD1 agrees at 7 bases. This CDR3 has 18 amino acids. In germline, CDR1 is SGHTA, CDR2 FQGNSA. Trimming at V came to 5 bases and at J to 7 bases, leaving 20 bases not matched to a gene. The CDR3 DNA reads TGTGCCAGCAGCCACCGGACAGGAACCGGGTTGGGCTTAAATGAGCAGTTCTTC. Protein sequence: CASSHRTGTGLGLNEQFF.

The CDR3 region is CASSQDRDQETQYF. In DNA, the CDR3 is TGTGCCAGCAGCCAGGACAGGGACCAAGAGACCCAGTACTTC. The chain joins TRBV2 to TRBJ2-5; 8 bases are a match to TRBD1. This CDR3 region has 14 residues. Germline V gene sequence: CDR1 SNHLY, CDR2 FYNNEI. Unmatched junction bases numbered 3, after V lost 6 bases and J lost 0 bases.

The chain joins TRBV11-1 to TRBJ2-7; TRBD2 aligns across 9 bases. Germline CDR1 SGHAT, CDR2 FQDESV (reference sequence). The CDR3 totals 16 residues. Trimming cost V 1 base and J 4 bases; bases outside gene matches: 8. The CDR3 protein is CASSLDAASGVYEQYF. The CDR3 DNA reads TGTGCCAGCAGCTTAGATGCGGCTAGCGGGGTTTACGAGCAGTACTTC. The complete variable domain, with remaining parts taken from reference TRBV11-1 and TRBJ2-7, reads EAEVAQSPRYKITEKSQAVAFWCDPISGHATLYWYRQILGQGPELLVQFQDESVVDDSQLPKDRFSAERLKGVDSTLKIQPAELGDSAMYLCASSLDAASGVYEQYFGPGTRLTVT.

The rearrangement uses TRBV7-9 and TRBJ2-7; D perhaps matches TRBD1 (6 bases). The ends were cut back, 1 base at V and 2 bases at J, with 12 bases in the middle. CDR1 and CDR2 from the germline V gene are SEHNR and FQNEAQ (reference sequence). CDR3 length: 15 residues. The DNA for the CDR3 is TGTGCCAGCAGCTTAGTATCCAGGGGAGCCTACGAGCAGTACTTC. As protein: CASSLVSRGAYEQYF.

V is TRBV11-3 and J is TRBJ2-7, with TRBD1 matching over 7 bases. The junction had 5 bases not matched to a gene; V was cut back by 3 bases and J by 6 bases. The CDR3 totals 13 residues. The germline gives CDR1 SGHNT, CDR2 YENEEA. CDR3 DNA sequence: TGTGCCAGCAGCTTGGGCAGGGGGTTCGAGCAGTACTTC. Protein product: CASSLGRGFEQYF.

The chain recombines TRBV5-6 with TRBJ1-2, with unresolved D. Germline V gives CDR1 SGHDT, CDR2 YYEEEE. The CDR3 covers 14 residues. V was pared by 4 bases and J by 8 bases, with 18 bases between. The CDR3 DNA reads TGTGCCAGCAGCCCAGCCAGGCTTATCAAGGGCTACACCTTC. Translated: CASSPARLIKGYTF.

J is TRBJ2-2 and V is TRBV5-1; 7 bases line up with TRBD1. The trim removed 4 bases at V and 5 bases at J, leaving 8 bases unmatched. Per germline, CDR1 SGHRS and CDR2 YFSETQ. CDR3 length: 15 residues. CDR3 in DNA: TGCGCCAGCAGCGAAACAGGGGTCTGGACCGGGGAGCTGTTTTTT. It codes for CASSETGVWTGELFF.

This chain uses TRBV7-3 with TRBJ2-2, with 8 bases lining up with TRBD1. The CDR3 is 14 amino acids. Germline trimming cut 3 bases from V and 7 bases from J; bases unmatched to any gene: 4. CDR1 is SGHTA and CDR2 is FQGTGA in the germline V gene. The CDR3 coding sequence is TGTGCCAGCAGCTTTCAGGGGGCGGGCGGGGAGCTGTTTTTT. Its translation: CASSFQGAGGELFF.

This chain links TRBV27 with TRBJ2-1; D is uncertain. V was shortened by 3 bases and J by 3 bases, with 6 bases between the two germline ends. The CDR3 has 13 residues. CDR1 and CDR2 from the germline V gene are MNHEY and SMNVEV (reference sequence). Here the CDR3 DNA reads TGTGCCAGCAGTTTTCAACTCTACAATGAGCAGTTCTTC. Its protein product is CASSFQLYNEQFF.

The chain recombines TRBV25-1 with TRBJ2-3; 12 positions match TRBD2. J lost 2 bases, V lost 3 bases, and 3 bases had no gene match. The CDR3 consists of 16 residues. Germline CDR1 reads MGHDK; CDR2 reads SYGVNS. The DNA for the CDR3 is TGTGCCAGCAGTGACCCTAGCGGGGGGGCCACAGATACGCAGTATTTT. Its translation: CASSDPSGGATDTQYF.

CDR3 bases: TGCGCCAGCAGTATCCGACAGGGAAGCGTTTCGTATGGCTACACCTTC. Translating gives CASSIRQGSVSYGYTF. The chain couples TRBV4-3 to TRBJ1-2; TRBD1 matches 7 bases. The CDR3 runs to 16 residues. V lost 6 bases to trimming and J lost 5 bases; unmatched junction nucleotides: 15. Germline CDR1 LGHNA, CDR2 YSLEER.

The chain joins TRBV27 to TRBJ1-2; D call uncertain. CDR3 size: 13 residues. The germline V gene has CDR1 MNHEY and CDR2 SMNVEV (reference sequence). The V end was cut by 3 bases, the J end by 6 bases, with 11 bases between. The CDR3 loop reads CASSFLGRDGYTF. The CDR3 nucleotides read TGTGCCAGCAGTTTTCTAGGGCGGGATGGCTACACCTTC.

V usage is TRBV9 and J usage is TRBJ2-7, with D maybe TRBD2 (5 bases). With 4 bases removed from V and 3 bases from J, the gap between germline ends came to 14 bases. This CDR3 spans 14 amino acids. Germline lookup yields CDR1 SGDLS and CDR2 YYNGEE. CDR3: CASSSSTGSYEQYF. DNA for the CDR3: TGTGCCAGCAGCTCCTCCACGGGGAGCTACGAGCAGTACTTC.